A selection of T cell receptor beta chains follows, all from one sample in a study of blood T cell repertoires in COVID-19. Some clones are missing from TCRdb's copy, which holds only in-frame ones; the method was immunoSEQ multiplex PCR. In the table there are about 300,000 clones, about nine tenths of which are singletons. Sequencing was performed on PBMCs or T cells enriched from blood (not recorded which). These receptors all stem from a man in his fifties or sixties who had recovered from COVID-19. Both conserved end residues are part of each CDR3. Fields, in order: V gene, clone size, J gene, D gene, CDR3 DNA, CDR3 protein. The D gene is left open where the match is weak. Size is stated for part of the rows, as once, few or many counts, or as a class when the clone is expanded.

V: TRBV5-1
size: NA
J: TRBJ2-7
D: TRBD2
DNA: TGCGCCAGCAGCTTGGTGGGGACTAGCGGGCTACTTGAGCAGTACTTC
CDR3: CASSLVGTSGLLEQYF

V: TRBV7-9
size: NA
J: TRBJ2-7
D: TRBD1
DNA: TGTGCCAGCAGCTCAGACAGGGAATCCTACGAGCAGTACTTC
CDR3: CASSSDRESYEQYF

V: TRBV6-1
size: once
J: TRBJ1-3
D: NA
DNA: TGTGCCAGCAGTGAAGCCCTCCGGGGGGGTAACACCATATATTTT
CDR3: CASSEALRGGNTIYF

V: TRBV28
size: NA
J: TRBJ1-4
D: TRBD1
DNA: TGTGCCAGCAGTCAGGGGGTTTGGAATGAAAAACTGTTTTTT
CDR3: CASSQGVWNEKLFF

V: TRBV30
size: once
J: TRBJ2-7
D: TRBD2
DNA: TGTGCCTGGAGTTTTAGGACTAGCGGGAGGAGGTACGGAAGGCAGTACTTC
CDR3: CAWSFRTSGRRYGRQYF

V: TRBV29-1
size: NA
J: TRBJ1-1
D: NA
DNA: TGCAGCGTCAGGGTGGTGAACACTGAAGCTTTCTTT
CDR3: CSVRVVNTEAFF

V: TRBV24-1
size: NA
J: TRBJ2-1
D: NA
DNA: TGTGCCACCAGTGCCCCCCCGGGGAATGAGCAGTTCTTC
CDR3: CATSAPPGNEQFF

V: TRBV4-1
size: NA
J: TRBJ1-5
D: TRBD1
DNA: TGCGCCAGCAGCCAAGTGGGACAGGGGTATCAGCCCCAGCATTTT
CDR3: CASSQVGQGYQPQHF

V: TRBV5-1
size: NA
J: TRBJ2-5
D: TRBD2
DNA: TGCGCCAGCAGCTTGGCGGGGGGGGACCGGTACCAAGAGACCCAGTACTTC
CDR3: CASSLAGGDRYQETQYF

V: TRBV28
size: NA
J: TRBJ1-1
D: TRBD1
DNA: TGTGCCAGCAGAACCGGGACAGGGGCTATGACTGAAGCTTTCTTT
CDR3: CASRTGTGAMTEAFF

V: TRBV28
size: NA
J: TRBJ1-1
D: NA
DNA: TGTGCCAGCAGTACCCAGGGTCATGAAGCTTTCTTT
CDR3: CASSTQGHEAFF

V: TRBV28
size: NA
J: TRBJ1-3
D: TRBD1
DNA: TGTGCCAGCAGTTTGGGGACAGGGGCTGGAAACACCATATATTTT
CDR3: CASSLGTGAGNTIYF

V: TRBV29-1
size: NA
J: TRBJ1-1
D: NA
DNA: TGCAGCGTCGCAGGGGATTACACTGAAGCTTTCTTT
CDR3: CSVAGDYTEAFF

V: TRBV5-1
size: once
J: TRBJ1-4
D: NA
DNA: TGCGCCAGCAGCTTGCCTCAGGGAGGGACTAATGAAAAACTGTTTTTT
CDR3: CASSLPQGGTNEKLFF

V: TRBV21-1
size: NA
J: TRBJ1-5
D: NA
DNA: TGTGCCAGCAGCAAACGACAGGGGGATCGGGGCAATCAGCCCCAGCATTTT
CDR3: CASSKRQGDRGNQPQHF

V: TRBV5-6
size: NA
J: TRBJ1-6
D: NA
DNA: TGTGCCAGCAGCTTGCGACAGACCTATAATTCACCCCTCCACTTT
CDR3: CASSLRQTYNSPLHF

V: TRBV18
size: NA
J: TRBJ2-7
D: NA
DNA: TGTGCCAGCTCCCCAGTCGAGGGCGGTGAGCAGTACTTC
CDR3: CASSPVEGGEQYF

V: TRBV7-2
size: NA
J: TRBJ2-7
D: TRBD2
DNA: TGTGCCAGCAGCTCGTCTAGCGGGGGGACCTACGAGCAGTACTTC
CDR3: CASSSSSGGTYEQYF

V: TRBV9
size: NA
J: TRBJ1-6
D: NA
DNA: TGTGCCAGCAGCGTAGCTCCGGGTGGGAATTCACCCCTCCACTTT
CDR3: CASSVAPGGNSPLHF

V: TRBV9
size: NA
J: TRBJ2-1
D: TRBD2
DNA: TGTGCCAGCAGCGGGGAGGGCCGCTCCTACAATGAGCAGTTCTTC
CDR3: CASSGEGRSYNEQFF

V: TRBV5-1
size: NA
J: TRBJ2-1
D: TRBD2
DNA: TGCGCCAGCAGCACTTCAGCGGGAGGGGACGAGCAGTTCTTC
CDR3: CASSTSAGGDEQFF

V: TRBV28
size: NA
J: TRBJ1-1
D: NA
DNA: TGTGCCAGCAGTTCGAGCGGTGGATACACTGAAGCTTTCTTT
CDR3: CASSSSGGYTEAFF

V: TRBV15
size: NA
J: TRBJ2-2
D: NA
DNA: TGTGCCACCAGCGCTGTTACCCCAGGACTGGGGGAGCTGTTTTTT
CDR3: CATSAVTPGLGELFF

V: TRBV6-1
size: NA
J: TRBJ1-5
D: NA
DNA: TGTGCCAGCAGTGAACCCCGGGACATCGGGCGGTGGCCCCAGCATTTT
CDR3: CASSEPRDIGRWPQHF

V: TRBV7-2
size: NA
J: TRBJ1-2
D: TRBD1
DNA: TGTGCCAGCAGCTCGGGACAGAACTATGGCTACACCTTC
CDR3: CASSSGQNYGYTF

V: TRBV20-1
size: NA
J: TRBJ1-2
D: TRBD1
DNA: TGCAGTGCTACTGACAGGGGGGATGGCTACACCTTC
CDR3: CSATDRGDGYTF

V: TRBV5-4
size: NA
J: TRBJ2-7
D: NA
DNA: TGTGCCAGCAGCTTAGCCACCTCCTACGAGCAGTACTTC
CDR3: CASSLATSYEQYF

V: TRBV15
size: NA
J: TRBJ1-5
D: TRBD1
DNA: TGTGCCACCCGCCTAACAGGGGAGAATCAGCCCCAGCATTTT
CDR3: CATRLTGENQPQHF

V: TRBV28
size: few
J: TRBJ2-1
D: TRBD2
DNA: TGTGCCAGCAGTGCACCGGGACTAGCGGTGTATGAGCAGTTCTTC
CDR3: CASSAPGLAVYEQFF

V: TRBV6-2/TRBV6-3
size: NA
J: TRBJ1-6
D: TRBD1
DNA: TGTGCCAGCAGTTGGACAGGGCCAGGAAATAATTCACCCCTCCACTTT
CDR3: CASSWTGPGNNSPLHF

V: TRBV20-1
size: once
J: TRBJ1-1
D: NA
DNA: TGCAGTGCTAGTACACCGGCGGACACTGAAGCTTTCTTT
CDR3: CSASTPADTEAFF

V: TRBV6-2/TRBV6-3
size: NA
J: TRBJ2-2
D: TRBD2
DNA: TGTGCCAGCAGTTACTCGGGTCTAGCGGCGAACACCGGGGAGCTGTTTTTT
CDR3: CASSYSGLAANTGELFF

V: TRBV24-1
size: NA
J: TRBJ2-1
D: NA
DNA: TGTGCCACCGGGGGCCCACTGAGTAGGGGGTTCGATGAGCAGTTCTTC
CDR3: CATGGPLSRGFDEQFF

V: TRBV2
size: NA
J: TRBJ1-5
D: TRBD1
DNA: TGTGCCAGCAGTGGAGGTGGGACAGGGCGTTATCAGCCCCAGCATTTT
CDR3: CASSGGGTGRYQPQHF